This T cell receptor beta chain was retrieved from a study of T cell responses to AZD1222 COVID-19 vaccine. Findings and limits, study-wide: Targeting of unmutated variant regions was reportedly seen in nearly half of spike-specific TCRs. There were mostly white British donors and more females than males, and clonal diversity was possibly underestimated. After two AZD1222 doses, spike-specific TCR breadth and depth rose versus day 0. Researchers report vaccine-associated CD4 TCRs spanning spike, with dominance at 160-218 and 743-854.

Points on this clone: No antigen is known for it.

Some clones are missing from TCRdb's copy, which holds only in-frame ones; the method was immunoSEQ multiplex PCR. The top ten clones hold about an eighth of a sample with about 94,000 clones, approximately 90% of them seen once. V was clipped by 4 bases and J by 1 base; unmatched bases: 6. The CDR3 has 16 residues. Germline-derived CDR1 and CDR2 are SGHTS and YDEGEE. The clonotype comes from an adult in good health. The chain links TRBV5-8 to TRBJ2-5, with TRBD2 matching 11 bases. This material consisted of peripheral blood, taken on day 0 of AZD1222 vaccination. The DNA for the CDR3 is TGTGCCAGCAGCCGCAGACTAGCGGGGTTCCAAGAGACCCAGTACTTC. It translates to CASSRRLAGFQETQYF.